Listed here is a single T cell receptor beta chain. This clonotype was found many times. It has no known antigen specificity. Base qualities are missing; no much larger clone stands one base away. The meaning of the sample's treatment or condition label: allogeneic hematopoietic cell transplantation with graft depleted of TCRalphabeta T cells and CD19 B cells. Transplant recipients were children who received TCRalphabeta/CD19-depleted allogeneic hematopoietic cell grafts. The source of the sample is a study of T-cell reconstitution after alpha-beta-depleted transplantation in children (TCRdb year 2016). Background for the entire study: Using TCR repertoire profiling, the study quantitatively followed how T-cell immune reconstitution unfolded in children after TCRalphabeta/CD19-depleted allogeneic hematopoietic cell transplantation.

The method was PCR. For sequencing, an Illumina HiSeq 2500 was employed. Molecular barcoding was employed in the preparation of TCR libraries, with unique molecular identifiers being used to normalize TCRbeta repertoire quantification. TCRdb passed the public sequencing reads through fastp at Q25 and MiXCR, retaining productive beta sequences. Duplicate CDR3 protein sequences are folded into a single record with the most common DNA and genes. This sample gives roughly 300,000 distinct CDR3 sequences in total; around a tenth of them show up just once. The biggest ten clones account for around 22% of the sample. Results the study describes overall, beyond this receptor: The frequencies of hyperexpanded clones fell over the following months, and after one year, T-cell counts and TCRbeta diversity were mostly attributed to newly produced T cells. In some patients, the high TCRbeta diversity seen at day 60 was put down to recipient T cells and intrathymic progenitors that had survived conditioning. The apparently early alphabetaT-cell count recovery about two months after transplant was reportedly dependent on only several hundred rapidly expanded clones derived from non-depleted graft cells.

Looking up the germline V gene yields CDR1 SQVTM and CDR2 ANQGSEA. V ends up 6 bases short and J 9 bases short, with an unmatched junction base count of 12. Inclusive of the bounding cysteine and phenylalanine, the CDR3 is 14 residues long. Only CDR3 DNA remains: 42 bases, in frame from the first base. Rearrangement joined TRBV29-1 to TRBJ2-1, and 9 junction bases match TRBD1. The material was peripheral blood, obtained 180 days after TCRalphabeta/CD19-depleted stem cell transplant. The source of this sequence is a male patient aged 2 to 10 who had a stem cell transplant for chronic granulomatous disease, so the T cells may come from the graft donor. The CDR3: CSVDGTGCCGEQFF. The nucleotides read TGCAGCGTCGACGGGACAGGGTGTTGTGGTGAGCAGTTCTTC.